These T cell receptor beta chains were read from a single sample in a study of Graves' ophthalmopathy and Graves' hyperthyroidism. MiXCR was run by TCRdb on the multiplex PCR reads, yielding one entry per CDR3 protein. In the table there are hundreds of thousands of distinct CDR3 sequences, about 41% of which are singletons. Sequenced: peripheral blood. The receptors originated from an adult man with Graves' ophthalmopathy. CDR3s include the opening cysteine and the closing phenylalanine or tryptophan. Fields, in order: V gene, clone size, J gene, D gene, CDR3 DNA, CDR3 protein. D genes are given only for firm matches. The listing skips clone size in some rows; elsewhere it reads once, few, many or a size class.

v_gene: TRBV29-1; abundance: many; j_gene: TRBJ2-5; d_gene: -; CDR3nt: TGCAGCGTTGAAGATGGTTCGGGTGCGACCCAGTACTTC; CDR3aa: CSVEDGSGATQYF
v_gene: TRBV4-2; abundance: -; j_gene: TRBJ2-7; d_gene: -; CDR3nt: TGTGCCAGCAGCCAAGATAGGGCAGGGAGCTCCTACGAGCAGTACTTC; CDR3aa: CASSQDRAGSSYEQYF
v_gene: TRBV20-1; abundance: few; j_gene: TRBJ1-1; d_gene: -; CDR3nt: TGCAGTGCTAGAGGAAGGGGGGCCACTGAAGCTTTCTTT; CDR3aa: CSARGRGATEAFF
v_gene: TRBV7-7; abundance: many; j_gene: TRBJ2-5; d_gene: TRBD2; CDR3nt: TGTGCTAGCAGCTTTAGCGGGGGGACCCAGAGGGAGACCCAGTACTTC; CDR3aa: CASSFSGGTQRETQYF
v_gene: TRBV5-1; abundance: -; j_gene: TRBJ2-5; d_gene: TRBD2; CDR3nt: TGCGCCAACAGCTTGAGCGGGGAGGAGGAGACCCAGTACTTC; CDR3aa: CANSLSGEEETQYF
v_gene: TRBV15; abundance: few; j_gene: TRBJ2-1; d_gene: TRBD2; CDR3nt: TGTGCCACCCCGACTAGCGGATTGAGGAATGAGCAGTTCTTC; CDR3aa: CATPTSGLRNEQFF
v_gene: TRBV9; abundance: -; j_gene: TRBJ1-6; d_gene: -; CDR3nt: TGTGCCAGCAGGGCTGGTGTGGGCCCCTATAATTCACCCCTCCACTTT; CDR3aa: CASRAGVGPYNSPLHF
v_gene: TRBV24-1; abundance: many; j_gene: TRBJ2-6; d_gene: TRBD2; CDR3nt: TGTGCCACCAGTGATAAAAAAGGGACTAGCGGGATGTCTGGGGCCAACGTCCTGACTTTC; CDR3aa: CATSDKKGTSGMSGANVLTF
v_gene: TRBV7-9; abundance: many; j_gene: TRBJ1-1; d_gene: TRBD1; CDR3nt: TGTGCCAGCAGCGCCTCAGGGGGATGGAACACTGAAGCTTTCTTT; CDR3aa: CASSASGGWNTEAFF
v_gene: TRBV30; abundance: -; j_gene: TRBJ1-1; d_gene: -; CDR3nt: TGTGCCTGGTCCAGGGGTGATCGCTCTGAAGCTTTCTTT; CDR3aa: CAWSRGDRSEAFF
v_gene: TRBV10-3; abundance: -; j_gene: TRBJ1-2; d_gene: -; CDR3nt: TGTGCCAGCAGTCGCGGACAGATTAACTATGGCCACACCTTC; CDR3aa: CASSRGQINYGHTF
v_gene: TRBV19; abundance: many; j_gene: TRBJ1-2; d_gene: TRBD1; CDR3nt: TGTGCCAGTAGTGGTGGACAGGTCTACTATGGCTACACCTTC; CDR3aa: CASSGGQVYYGYTF
v_gene: TRBV2; abundance: many; j_gene: TRBJ1-5; d_gene: -; CDR3nt: TGTGCCAGCAGTGAAGGGGGTCGTCAGCCCCAGCATTTT; CDR3aa: CASSEGGRQPQHF
v_gene: TRBV16; abundance: -; j_gene: TRBJ2-5; d_gene: -; CDR3nt: TGTGCCAGCAGCCAAGGGAGTCCGAAAGAGACCCAGTACTTC; CDR3aa: CASSQGSPKETQYF
v_gene: TRBV7-6; abundance: -; j_gene: TRBJ1-1; d_gene: -; CDR3nt: TGTGCCAGCAGCCAACTCTACAGGGTTCAGGGCACTGAAGCTTTCTACCGATTT; CDR3aa: CASSQLYRVQGTEAFYRF
v_gene: TRBV2; abundance: -; j_gene: TRBJ2-5; d_gene: TRBD2; CDR3nt: TGTGCCAGCAGTGAAGTCGGTAGCGGGGGGCAAGAGACCCAGTACTTC; CDR3aa: CASSEVGSGGQETQYF
v_gene: TRBV2; abundance: few; j_gene: TRBJ2-5; d_gene: TRBD2; CDR3nt: TGTGCCAGCAGTGAAGCTTCCGGGGGGACCCAAGAGACCCAGTACTTC; CDR3aa: CASSEASGGTQETQYF
v_gene: TRBV3-1; abundance: few; j_gene: TRBJ2-5; d_gene: -; CDR3nt: TGTGCCACCAGGGGTTCCGGACAAGAGACCCAGTACTTC; CDR3aa: CATRGSGQETQYF
v_gene: TRBV7-9; abundance: many; j_gene: TRBJ1-5; d_gene: TRBD1; CDR3nt: TGTGCCAGCAGCGACGGGACAGGGAATCAGCCCCAGCATTTT; CDR3aa: CASSDGTGNQPQHF
v_gene: TRBV24-1; abundance: -; j_gene: TRBJ2-7; d_gene: TRBD2; CDR3nt: TGTGCCACCAGTGATTCGAAAAGCGGGAGGGGGCACGGCGAGCAGTACTTC; CDR3aa: CATSDSKSGRGHGEQYF
v_gene: TRBV6-5; abundance: few; j_gene: TRBJ2-7; d_gene: -; CDR3nt: TGTGCCACCAAAAAGGGCCTCTCAAACTACGAGCAGTACTTC; CDR3aa: CATKKGLSNYEQYF
v_gene: TRBV7-9; abundance: few; j_gene: TRBJ1-6; d_gene: TRBD1; CDR3nt: TGTGCCAGCAGCGTTGGGGACAGCAATTCACCCCTCCACTTT; CDR3aa: CASSVGDSNSPLHF
v_gene: TRBV29-1; abundance: -; j_gene: TRBJ2-3; d_gene: -; CDR3nt: TGCAGCGCCCGACAGCTAGCGAGGGGCACAGATACGCAGTATTTT; CDR3aa: CSARQLARGTDTQYF
v_gene: TRBV7-2; abundance: many; j_gene: TRBJ2-2; d_gene: -; CDR3nt: TGTGCCAGCAGCTTAGCAGCCAGGGCGAGGACCGGGGAGCTGTTTTTT; CDR3aa: CASSLAARARTGELFF
v_gene: TRBV9; abundance: many; j_gene: TRBJ2-7; d_gene: TRBD2; CDR3nt: TGTGCCAGCAGCCCCGGGACTAGCGGGGGATACGAGCAGTACTTC; CDR3aa: CASSPGTSGGYEQYF
v_gene: TRBV10-3; abundance: many; j_gene: TRBJ1-2; d_gene: -; CDR3nt: TGTGCCATCAGTGAGTCCTTTACCGGGACACACTATGGCTACACCTTC; CDR3aa: CAISESFTGTHYGYTF
v_gene: TRBV5-1; abundance: few; j_gene: TRBJ2-7; d_gene: -; CDR3nt: TGCGCCAGCAGCTTGGACGGGACTCAAATCTACGAGCAGTACTTC; CDR3aa: CASSLDGTQIYEQYF
v_gene: TRBV2; abundance: -; j_gene: TRBJ2-2; d_gene: TRBD2; CDR3nt: TGTGCCAGCAGGCGGAATGGCGGGGGGAACACCGGGGAGCTGTTTTTT; CDR3aa: CASRRNGGGNTGELFF
v_gene: TRBV15; abundance: many; j_gene: TRBJ1-2; d_gene: -; CDR3nt: TGTGCCACCAGCAGAGGGCGGGAAGCTAACTATGGCTACACCTTC; CDR3aa: CATSRGREANYGYTF
v_gene: TRBV5-5; abundance: -; j_gene: TRBJ2-3; d_gene: TRBD2; CDR3nt: TGCGCCAGCAGCAGCGGGACTAGCGGGAGGTTCCCTCGCCCAGATACGCAGTATTTT; CDR3aa: CASSSGTSGRFPRPDTQYF
v_gene: TRBV25-1; abundance: -; j_gene: TRBJ1-4; d_gene: TRBD1; CDR3nt: TGTGCCAGCAGTGTAACGGGACAGGGGCGTAGGGAAAAACTGTTTTTT; CDR3aa: CASSVTGQGRREKLFF
v_gene: TRBV6-6; abundance: -; j_gene: TRBJ1-5; d_gene: -; CDR3nt: TGTGCCAGCACCCCGGAGGGGCAGCCCCAGCATTTT; CDR3aa: CASTPEGQPQHF
v_gene: TRBV5-8; abundance: -; j_gene: TRBJ1-1; d_gene: TRBD1; CDR3nt: TGTGCCAGCAGCTCGACAGGGTACGGCACTGAAGCTTTCTTT; CDR3aa: CASSSTGYGTEAFF
v_gene: TRBV20-1; abundance: many; j_gene: TRBJ2-7; d_gene: -; CDR3nt: TGCAGTGCTAGAGCGTACGGGAGCTACGAGCAGTACTTC; CDR3aa: CSARAYGSYEQYF
v_gene: TRBV2; abundance: many; j_gene: TRBJ2-5; d_gene: TRBD1; CDR3nt: TGTGCCAGCAGAGAGCCTAGGACAGGGAAAGAGACCCAGTACTTC; CDR3aa: CASREPRTGKETQYF
v_gene: TRBV11-1; abundance: -; j_gene: TRBJ1-2; d_gene: -; CDR3nt: TGTGCCAGCAGCTTAGCCAGGGGCAAAGAGGGAAACTATGGCTACACCTTC; CDR3aa: CASSLARGKEGNYGYTF
v_gene: TRBV19; abundance: few; j_gene: TRBJ1-1; d_gene: -; CDR3nt: TGTGCCTGGAACCAGCGCGGGGCGAACACTGAAGCTTTCTTT; CDR3aa: CAWNQRGANTEAFF
v_gene: TRBV2; abundance: -; j_gene: TRBJ1-4; d_gene: TRBD1; CDR3nt: TGTGCCAGCAGTCTGGGACAGGGAAGCGTAGGCTACCGGGCAACTAATGAAAAACTGTTTTTT; CDR3aa: CASSLGQGSVGYRATNEKLFF
v_gene: TRBV20-1; abundance: many; j_gene: TRBJ2-7; d_gene: -; CDR3nt: TGCAGTGCAAGATCGGGATTCTACGAGCAGTACTTC; CDR3aa: CSARSGFYEQYF
v_gene: TRBV5-5; abundance: many; j_gene: TRBJ1-4; d_gene: -; CDR3nt: TGTGCCAGCAGCTCCGACCCGGTCTCGTCAATCGCTGAAAAACTGTTTTTT; CDR3aa: CASSSDPVSSIAEKLFF
v_gene: TRBV10-3; abundance: few; j_gene: TRBJ1-2; d_gene: -; CDR3nt: TGTGCCATCAGTGAGGACACATTCTATGGCTACACCTTC; CDR3aa: CAISEDTFYGYTF
v_gene: TRBV10-2; abundance: -; j_gene: TRBJ1-5; d_gene: -; CDR3nt: TGCGCCAGCAGTGACGGGGTCGGGGAATATAGCAATCAGCCCCAGCATTTT; CDR3aa: CASSDGVGEYSNQPQHF